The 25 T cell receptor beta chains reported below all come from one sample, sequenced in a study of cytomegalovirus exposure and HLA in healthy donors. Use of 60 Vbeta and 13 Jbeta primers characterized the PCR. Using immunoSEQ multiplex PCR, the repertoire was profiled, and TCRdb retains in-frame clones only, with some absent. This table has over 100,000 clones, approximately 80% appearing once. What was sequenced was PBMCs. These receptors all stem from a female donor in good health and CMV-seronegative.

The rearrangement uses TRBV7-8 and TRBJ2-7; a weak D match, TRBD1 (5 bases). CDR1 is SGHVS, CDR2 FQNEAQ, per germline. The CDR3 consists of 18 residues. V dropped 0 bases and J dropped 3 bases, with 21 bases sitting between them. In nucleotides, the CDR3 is TGTGCCAGCAGCTTAGCGAAGGTGGTGGGGCAGTTGTTCTACGAGCAGTACTTC. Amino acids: CASSLAKVVGQLFYEQYF.

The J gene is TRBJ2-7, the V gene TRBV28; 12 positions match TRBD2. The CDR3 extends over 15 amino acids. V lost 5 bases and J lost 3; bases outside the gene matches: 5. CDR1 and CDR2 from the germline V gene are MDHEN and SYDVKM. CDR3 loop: CASSPRLAGDYEQYF. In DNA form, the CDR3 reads TGTGCCAGCAGTCCAAGACTAGCGGGAGACTACGAGCAGTACTTC.

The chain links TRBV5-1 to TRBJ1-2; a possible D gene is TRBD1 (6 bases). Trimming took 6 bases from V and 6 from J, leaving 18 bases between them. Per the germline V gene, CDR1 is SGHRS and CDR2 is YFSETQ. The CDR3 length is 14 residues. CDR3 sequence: CASTDSGTSHGYTF. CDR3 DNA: TGCGCCAGCACCGACTCGGGGACAAGTCATGGCTACACCTTC.

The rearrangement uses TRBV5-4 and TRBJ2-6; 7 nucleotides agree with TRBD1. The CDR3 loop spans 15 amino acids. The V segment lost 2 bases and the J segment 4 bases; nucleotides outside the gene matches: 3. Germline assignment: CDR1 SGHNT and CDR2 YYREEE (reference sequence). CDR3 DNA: TGTGCCAGCAGCTTAAGGGGGCCGGGGGCCAACGTCCTGACTTTC. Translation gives CASSLRGPGANVLTF.

The CDR3 spells CASSQEWGRVTEAFF. DNA for the CDR3: TGCGCCAGCAGCCAAGAATGGGGCAGGGTCACTGAAGCTTTCTTT. V usage is TRBV4-3 and J usage is TRBJ1-1; possible D gene TRBD1, 5 bases. The CDR3 covers 15 residues. In germline, CDR1 is LGHNA, CDR2 YSLEER. With 0 bases removed from V and 4 bases from J, the gap between germline ends came to 12 bases.

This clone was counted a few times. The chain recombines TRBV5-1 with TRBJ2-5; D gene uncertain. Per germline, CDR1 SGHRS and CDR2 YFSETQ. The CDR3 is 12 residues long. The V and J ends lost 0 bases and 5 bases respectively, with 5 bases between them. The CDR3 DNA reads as TGCGCCAGCAGCTTGGACTTGGAGACCCAGTACTTC. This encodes CASSLDLETQYF.

The DNA of the CDR3 is TGTGCCAGCTCACACAGGGGGAATAGCAATCAGCCCCAGCATTTT. It yields the protein CASSHRGNSNQPQHF. The chain couples TRBV18 to TRBJ1-5, with 8 bases matching TRBD1. This CDR3 has 15 residues. Germline V CDR1 and CDR2: KGHSH, LQKENI. J lost 0 bases, V lost 4 bases, and 2 bases had no gene match.

The CDR3 is CASSLIRRVPHEQYF. CDR3 nucleotides: TGTGCCAGCAGCTTAATCCGTAGAGTCCCCCACGAGCAGTACTTC. The V and J genes are TRBV11-2 and TRBJ2-7; unclear D gene. With 2 bases removed from V and 5 bases from J, the gap between germline ends came to 16 bases. This CDR3 contains 15 residues. The germline V gene encodes CDR1 SGHAT and CDR2 FQNNGV. Drawing the rest from reference TRBV11-2 and TRBJ2-7, the complete variable domain is EAGVAQSPRYKIIEKRQSVAFWCNPISGHATLYWYQQILGQGPKLLIQFQNNGVVDDSQLPKDRFSAERLKGVDSTLKIQPAKLEDSAVYLCASSLIRRVPHEQYFGPGTRLTVT.

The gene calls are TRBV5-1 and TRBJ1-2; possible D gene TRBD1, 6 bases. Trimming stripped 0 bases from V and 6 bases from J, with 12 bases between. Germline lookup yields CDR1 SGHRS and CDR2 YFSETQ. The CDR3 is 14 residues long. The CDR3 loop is CASSLAKGVNGYTF. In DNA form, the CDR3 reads TGCGCCAGCAGCTTGGCCAAGGGGGTAAATGGCTACACCTTC.

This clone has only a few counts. CDR3 amino acids: CASTKEGAGQPQHF. In DNA, the CDR3 is TGTGCCAGCACAAAAGAGGGGGCAGGGCAGCCCCAGCATTTT. The rearrangement joins TRBV2 to TRBJ1-5, with 7 bases identical to TRBD1. The V segment lost 7 bases and the J segment 7 bases; nucleotides outside the gene matches: 10. Germline assignment: CDR1 SNHLY and CDR2 FYNNEI. The CDR3 spans 14 residues.

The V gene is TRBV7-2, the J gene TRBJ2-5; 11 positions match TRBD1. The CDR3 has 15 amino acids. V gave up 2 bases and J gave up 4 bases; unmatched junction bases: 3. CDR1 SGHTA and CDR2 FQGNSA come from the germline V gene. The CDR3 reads CASSLSGTGGETQYF. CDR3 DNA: TGTGCCAGCAGCTTATCAGGGACAGGGGGAGAGACCCAGTACTTC. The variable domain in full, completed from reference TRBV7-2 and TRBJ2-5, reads GAGVSQSPSNKVTEKGKDVELRCDPISGHTALYWYRQSLGQGLEFLIYFQGNSAPDKSGLPSDRFSAERTGGSVSTLTIQRTQQEDSAVYLCASSLSGTGGETQYFGPGTRLLVL.

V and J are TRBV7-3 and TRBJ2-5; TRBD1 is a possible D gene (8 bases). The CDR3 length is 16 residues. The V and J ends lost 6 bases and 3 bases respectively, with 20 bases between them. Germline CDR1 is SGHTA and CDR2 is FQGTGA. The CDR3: CASSSRGGDRKETQYF. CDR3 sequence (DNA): TGTGCCAGCAGTTCTCGAGGGGGGGACAGGAAAGAGACCCAGTACTTC.

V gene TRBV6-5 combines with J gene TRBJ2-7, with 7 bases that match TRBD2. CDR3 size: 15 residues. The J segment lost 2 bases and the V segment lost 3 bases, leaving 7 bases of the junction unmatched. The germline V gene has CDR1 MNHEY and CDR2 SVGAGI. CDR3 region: CASSYGASGTYEQYF. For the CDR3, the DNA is TGTGCCAGCAGTTATGGGGCTAGCGGAACCTACGAGCAGTACTTC.

CDR3 sequence: CAWSRASNEQFF. Written as DNA, the CDR3 is TGTGCCTGGTCCCGAGCTTCCAATGAGCAGTTCTTC. The chain uses TRBV30 and TRBJ2-1, with D uncertain. V was clipped by 5 bases and J by 6 bases, with 11 bases between them. The CDR3 has 12 residues. Germline loops: CDR1 GTSNPN, CDR2 SVGIG (reference sequence).

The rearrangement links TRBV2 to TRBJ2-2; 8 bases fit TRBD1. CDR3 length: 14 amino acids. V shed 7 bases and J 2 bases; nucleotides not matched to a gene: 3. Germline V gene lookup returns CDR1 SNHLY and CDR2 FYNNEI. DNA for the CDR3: TGTGCCAGCATCCAGGGGGCAAACACCGGGGAGCTGTTTTTT. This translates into CASIQGANTGELFF.

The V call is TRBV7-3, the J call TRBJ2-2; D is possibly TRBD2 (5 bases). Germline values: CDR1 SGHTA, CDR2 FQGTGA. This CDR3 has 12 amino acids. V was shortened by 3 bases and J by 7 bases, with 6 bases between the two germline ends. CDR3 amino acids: CASSLGDGELFF. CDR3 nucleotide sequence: TGTGCCAGCAGCTTGGGAGACGGGGAGCTGTTTTTT.

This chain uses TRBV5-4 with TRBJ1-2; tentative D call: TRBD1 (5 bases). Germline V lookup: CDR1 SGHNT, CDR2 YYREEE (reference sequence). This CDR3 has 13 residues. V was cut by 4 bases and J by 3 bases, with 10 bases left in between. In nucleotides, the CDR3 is TGTGCCAGCAGCGCCTCGGGGGACTATGGCTACACCTTC. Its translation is CASSASGDYGYTF.

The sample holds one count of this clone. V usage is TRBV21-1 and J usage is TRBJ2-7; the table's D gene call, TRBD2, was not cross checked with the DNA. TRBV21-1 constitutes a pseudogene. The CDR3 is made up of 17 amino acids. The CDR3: CASSKYWERERSYEQYF. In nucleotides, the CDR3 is TGTGCCAGCAGCAAATATTGGGAGCGGGAGCGCTCCTACGAGCAGTACTTC.

This CDR3 reads CASSSDGTSGHNEQFF. CDR3 DNA sequence: TGTGCCAGTAGTTCGGATGGGACTAGCGGCCACAATGAGCAGTTCTTC. This sequence joins TRBV19 and TRBJ2-1; the match to TRBD2 covers 11 bases. The CDR3 totals 16 residues. Trimming cost V 5 bases and J 5 bases; bases outside gene matches: 8. Germline assignment: CDR1 LNHDA and CDR2 SQIVND (reference sequence).

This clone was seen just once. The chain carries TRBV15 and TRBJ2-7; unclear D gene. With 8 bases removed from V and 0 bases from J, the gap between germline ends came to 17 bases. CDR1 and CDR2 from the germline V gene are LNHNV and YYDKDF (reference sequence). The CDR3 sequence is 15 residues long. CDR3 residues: CATAPAHLSSYEQYF. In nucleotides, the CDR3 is TGTGCCACCGCCCCCGCGCACCTTAGCTCCTACGAGCAGTACTTC.

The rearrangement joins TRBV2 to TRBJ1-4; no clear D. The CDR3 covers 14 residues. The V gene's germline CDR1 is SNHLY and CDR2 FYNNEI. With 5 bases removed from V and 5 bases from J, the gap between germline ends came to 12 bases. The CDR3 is CASSKVQPNEKLFF. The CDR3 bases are TGTGCCAGCAGTAAGGTACAGCCAAATGAAAAACTGTTTTTT.

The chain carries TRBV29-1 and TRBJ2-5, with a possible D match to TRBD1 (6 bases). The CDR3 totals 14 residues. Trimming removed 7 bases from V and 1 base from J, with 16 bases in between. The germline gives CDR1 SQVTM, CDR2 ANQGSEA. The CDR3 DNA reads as TGCAGCGCTGACCCCCAGGACAGCCAAGAGACCCAGTACTTC. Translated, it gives CSADPQDSQETQYF.

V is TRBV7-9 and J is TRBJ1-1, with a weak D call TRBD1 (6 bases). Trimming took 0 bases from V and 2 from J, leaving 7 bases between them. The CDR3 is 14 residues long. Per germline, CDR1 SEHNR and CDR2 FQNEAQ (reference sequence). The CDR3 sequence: CASSLAQGNTEAFF. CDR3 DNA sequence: TGTGCCAGCAGCTTAGCACAGGGTAACACTGAAGCTTTCTTT.

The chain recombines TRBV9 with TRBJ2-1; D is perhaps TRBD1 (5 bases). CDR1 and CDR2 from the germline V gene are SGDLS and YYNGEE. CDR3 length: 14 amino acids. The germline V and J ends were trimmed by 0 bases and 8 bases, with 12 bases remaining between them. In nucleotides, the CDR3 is TGTGCCAGCAGCGTAGCTCATAGGGGTGATGAGCAGTTCTTC. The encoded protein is CASSVAHRGDEQFF.

The CDR3 here is CASSFLTGGNEKLFF. CDR3 in DNA: TGTGCCAGCAGTTTCTTGACAGGGGGCAATGAAAAACTGTTTTTT. V is TRBV28 and J is TRBJ1-4; the match to TRBD1 covers 10 bases. This CDR3 contains 15 residues. The V and J ends lost 3 bases and 5 bases, in that order; junction bases with no gene match: 3. Germline values: CDR1 MDHEN, CDR2 SYDVKM.